This T cell receptor (beta chain) was profiled in a study of OX40 agonist ivuxolimab in advanced cancers. Looking at the study overall: Ivuxolimab, which targeted the costimulatory receptor OX40 (CD134), was an agonistic, fully human IgG2 monoclonal antibody. Intravenous ivuxolimab was administered to patients every 2 weeks at six dose levels: 0.01, 0.1, 0.3, 1.5, 3 and 10 mg/kg. Among the approximately 50 dose-escalation patients, some 19 had hepatocellular carcinoma, 15 melanoma, 9 renal cell carcinoma and 9 head and neck cancer. A male proportion of 75% to 85% and a mean age of approximately 61 years, ranging from 23 to 79, were recorded for the dose-escalation cohort. Prior anti-PD-1, anti-PD-L1 or anti-CTLA-4 therapy was permitted, and roughly two fifths of dose-escalation patients had received checkpoint inhibitors. Partial responses occurred in three dose-escalation patients: two with cutaneous melanoma and one with hepatocellular carcinoma. Peripheral TCRbeta sequencing was intended to test whether TCR sequence diversity was altered and clonal T-cell expansion was caused by ivuxolimab. The monotherapy dose-escalation portion (N of about 50 patients) of the phase I ivuxolimab trial is reported in the paper. Study-level results and caveats: Antigen specificity was not determined for the clonally expanded peripheral T cells. Clonal expansion of both CD4+ and CD8+ blood T cells was observed from baseline to week 6 at doses 0.1 to 3.0 mg/kg. In partial responders in the 0.1-3.0 mg/kg groups, normalized peripheral clonal expansion was found to be among the lowest, especially among CD8+ T cells. Low levels of normalized T-cell clonal expansion were also shown by some nonresponding patients. After ivuxolimab, CD8+ T cells had more expanded clones than CD4+ T cells on average.

The trial excluded patients who had a history of autoimmune disease or were on systemic immunosuppression. Peripheral blood for TCR sequencing was collected from all dose cohorts at baseline, on cycle 4 day 1, and on cycle 7 day 1. Samples were obtained from an open-label, multicenter, first-in-human phase I dose-escalation trial of ivuxolimab. Adults with locally advanced or metastatic melanoma, renal cell carcinoma, hepatocellular carcinoma or head and neck squamous cell carcinoma were enrolled in the trial. CD4+ and CD8+ T cells were sorted separately from peripheral blood before TCR sequencing. The CDR3 runs 15 residues from the cysteine to the phenylalanine. Of the read, only the CDR3 DNA is kept; its 45 bases are in frame from base 1. V is pared back by 0 bases and J by 5 bases, with 14 bases lying between the germline termini. The germline V gene (reference sequence) provides CDR1 SGHNT and CDR2 YYREEE.

For sequencing of the TCRbeta CDR3 region, genomic DNA was extracted from the sorted cells. The immunoSEQ Assay was used to sequence the TCRbeta CDR3 regions. In TCRdb, the immuneACCESS table is reduced to in-frame sequences with V and J assigned. These tables do not hold every clone; where another copy was compared, an unresolved V gene accounts for under half, and the others remain unexplained. Counted in this sample were roughly 41,000 clones; more than 85% of them appeared once. 2% to 3% of the sample goes to the ten largest clones. Comments on this clone: Its binding antigen is unknown. Base-call qualities are not available, and no considerably larger clone is one nucleotide away.

The origin of this receptor is an adult with an advanced solid tumor such as melanoma, head and neck, liver or kidney cancer. Sequencing was performed on CD4+ or CD8+ T cells sorted from blood, taken in a trial of the OX40 agonist ivuxolimab. The rearrangement joined TRBV5-4 to TRBJ1-2; a tentative D match to TRBD1 spans 5 bases. The DNA sequence is given as TGTGCCAGCAGCTTGGATGGGGGGATTTCATATGGCTACACCTTC. This is translated as CASSLDGGISYGYTF.